This T cell receptor (beta chain) was found in a study of blood T cell repertoires in COVID-19. The wider study: The United States, Italy and Spain were the sources of the acute and convalescent COVID-19 samples.

The study recruited people aged 18 to 89 years across approximately 24 US areas. Categorization into cohorts depended on clinical history that participants reported. In the 2 weeks before study entry, exposed participants met a COVID-19 case, which was PCR-confirmed or clinician-diagnosed. The V gene lost 5 bases and the J gene lost 4 bases, with 9 bases spanning the gap. There are 13 residues in the CDR3. Germline CDR1 is SGHVS and CDR2 is FQNEAQ. The table came from immunoSEQ multiplex PCR; TCRdb's copy has only in-frame clones and leaves some out. The table has a few hundred thousand clones, more than 75% seen once; the top ten hold 6.6%.

The material sequenced was PBMCs or T cells enriched from blood (not recorded which). The chain combines TRBV7-8 with TRBJ1-5; D perhaps matches TRBD1 (6 bases). This clonotype was sampled from a woman aged 45-59 years who had been exposed to COVID-19. Written as DNA, the CDR3 is TGTGCCAGCAGCATTACAGGGAATCAGCCCCAGCATTTT. Encoded protein: CASSITGNQPQHF.